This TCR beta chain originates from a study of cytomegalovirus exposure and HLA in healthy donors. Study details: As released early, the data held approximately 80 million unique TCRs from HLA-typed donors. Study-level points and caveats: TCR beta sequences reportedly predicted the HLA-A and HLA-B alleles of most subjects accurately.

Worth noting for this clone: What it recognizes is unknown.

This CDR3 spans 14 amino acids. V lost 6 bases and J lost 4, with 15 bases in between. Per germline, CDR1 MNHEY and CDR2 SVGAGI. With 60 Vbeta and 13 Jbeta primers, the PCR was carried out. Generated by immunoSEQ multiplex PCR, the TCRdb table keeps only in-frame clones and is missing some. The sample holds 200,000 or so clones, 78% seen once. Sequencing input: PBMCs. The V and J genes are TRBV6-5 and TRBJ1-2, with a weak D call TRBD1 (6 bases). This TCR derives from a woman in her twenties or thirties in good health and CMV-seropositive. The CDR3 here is CASSPDRSFYGYTF. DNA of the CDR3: TGTGCCAGCAGCCCAGACAGGTCCTTCTATGGCTACACCTTC.